This passage covers 26 T cell receptor beta chains from one sample sequenced in a study of regulatory T cells in long-lasting Graves disease. TCR beta libraries were built with iRepertoire HTBI primers and Arm-PCR of CDR3 regions. TCRdb processed the multiplex PCR reads anew with MiXCR; each CDR3 protein has one entry. This sample has hundreds of thousands of distinct CDR3 sequences, with less than 20% found just once. Stated time point: newly diagnosed GD, antithyroid drugs for less than 3 months. PBMC-extracted RNA yielded the TCR library. These sequences were also reported in another study, on T cells in Graves' hyperthyroidism and ophthalmopathy.

The sample here was peripheral blood mononuclear cells (PBMCs), taken at new diagnosis, from a patient treated with antithyroid drugs. These receptor sequences come from a woman aged 25-40 years with Graves disease.

This clonotype was detected many times. J is TRBJ2-2 and V is TRBV5-1, with D tentatively TRBD1 (6 bases). The CDR3 sequence is 15 residues long. V lost 4 bases, J lost 5 bases, and 15 bases lay in between. Germline CDR1 reads SGHRS; CDR2 reads YFSETQ. CDR3 nucleotides: TGCGCCAGCAGCAAAGGTCGACAGGTTACCGGGGAGCTGTTTTTT. It translates to CASSKGRQVTGELFF.

With regard to this clonotype: This may stem from a read error, because a much larger clone lies one nucleotide away. This rearrangement joins TRBV6-2 or TRBV6-3 to TRBJ2-3; 11 bases match TRBD2. This CDR3 is built from 16 residues. V trimming: 5 bases; J trimming: 0 bases; junction bases outside the gene matches: 4. Germline V gene lookup returns CDR1 MNHEY and CDR2 SVGEGT. The chain's CDR3 is CASSEGTSGSTDTQYF. DNA of the CDR3: TGTGCCAGCAGTGAGGGGACTAGCGGCAGCACAGATACGCAGTATTTT.

This clonotype was picked up many times. The chain recombines TRBV6-1 with TRBJ1-4; no definite D call. Per germline, CDR1 MNHNS and CDR2 SASEGT. The CDR3 loop spans 14 amino acids. Trimming cost V 4 bases and J 2 bases, with 8 bases left between them. This chain's CDR3 is CASSGTDTNEKLFF. The CDR3 DNA is TGTGCCAGCAGTGGAACGGACACTAATGAAAAACTGTTTTTT.

This clonotype was recorded at least ten times. The gene calls are TRBV11-1 and TRBJ1-4; no clear D. The ends were cut back, 5 bases at V and 10 bases at J, with 17 bases in the middle. This CDR3 is 14 amino acids long. CDR1 and CDR2 (germline): SGHAT, FQDESV (reference sequence). CDR3 residues: CASSEPRGGGKLFF. DNA for the CDR3: TGTGCCAGCAGCGAGCCCCGCGGTGGTGGAAAACTGTTTTTT.

This clonotype was recorded many times. The chain uses TRBV7-2 and TRBJ2-7; possibly TRBD1 for D (5 bases). Per germline, CDR1 SGHTA and CDR2 FQGNSA. The CDR3 contains 12 residues. Trimming left V 5 bases short and J 4 bases short, with 9 bases between. The CDR3 is CASSRTRYEQYF. The CDR3 DNA is TGTGCCAGCAGCCGGACACGGTACGAGCAGTACTTC.

This clonotype was observed a few times. The chain carries TRBV10-3 and TRBJ2-5; TRBD1 matches at 8 bases. V was clipped by 7 bases and J by 0 bases; unmatched bases: 7. The germline V gene encodes CDR1 ENHRY and CDR2 SYGVKD. The CDR3 is made up of 15 amino acids. The CDR3 DNA reads TGTGCCATCAAAGAGGACAGGGACAACCAAGAGACCCAGTACTTC. It is translated as CAIKEDRDNQETQYF.

This clonotype was recorded at least ten times. The genes are TRBV30 and TRBJ1-1; D gene unclear. The CDR3 sequence is 12 residues long. The V end was cut by 2 bases, the J end by 6 bases, with 10 bases between. The germline V gene has CDR1 GTSNPN and CDR2 SVGIG (reference sequence). Written as DNA, the CDR3 is TGTGCCTGGAGTACATCGGCTCCTGAAGCTTTCTTT. Translated, it gives CAWSTSAPEAFF.

Worth noting for this clonotype: A much larger clone is a single base away; this may be a read error. The rearrangement links TRBV28 to TRBJ2-5; 8 bases fit TRBD2. The J call may be incorrect, as the DNA end agrees better with TRBJ2-1. The germline V gene encodes CDR1 MDHEN and CDR2 SYDVKM. CDR3 length: 15 residues. The CDR3 sequence is CASRLSGVSYKEQFF. The CDR3 bases are TGTGCCAGCAGGCTTAGCGGGGTCTCCTACAAAGAGCAGTTCTTC.

This clonotype has at least ten counts. This chain's CDR3 is CSAQGDHEQYF. CDR3 coding DNA: TGCAGTGCCCAGGGGGACCACGAGCAGTACTTC. The V and J genes are TRBV20-1 and TRBJ2-7; TRBD1 matches 7 bases. The length of the CDR3 is 11 residues. Per the germline V gene, CDR1 is DFQATT and CDR2 is SNEGSKA (reference sequence). The J segment lost 5 bases and the V segment lost 6 bases, leaving 4 bases of the junction unmatched.

This clonotype was detected many times. The CDR3, as DNA: TGCAGTGCCCGACCGGGACTAGCGGGAGTATACGAGCAGTACTTC. It yields the protein CSARPGLAGVYEQYF. This chain uses TRBV20-1 with TRBJ2-7; TRBD2 aligns across 14 bases. The J segment lost 4 bases and the V segment lost 6 bases, leaving 8 bases of the junction unmatched. Per germline, CDR1 DFQATT and CDR2 SNEGSKA (reference sequence). The CDR3 loop spans 15 amino acids.

Note on this clonotype: The junction departs from germline at one end; a sequencing error may be responsible. The DNA for the CDR3 is TGCGCCAGCAGCTTGGCGGGCCTCTACGCGCAGTACTTC. Translation gives CASSLAGLYAQYF. The chain has TRBV5-1 and TRBJ2-7; D unresolved. From germline, CDR1 is SGHRS and CDR2 YFSETQ. The length of the CDR3 is 13 residues.

The table lists this clonotype with a few counts. This may arise from a read error, as a much more abundant clone is one base away. V and J are TRBV29-1 and TRBJ1-2; perhaps TRBD1 as D (5 bases). This CDR3 contains 14 residues. Germline assignment: CDR1 SQVTM and CDR2 ANQGSEA. The germline V and J ends were trimmed by 7 bases and 0 bases, with 15 bases remaining between them. CDR3 in DNA: TGCAGCGCCCACGCTGGGGGGGCTAACTATGGCTACACCTTC. This translates into CSAHAGGANYGYTF.

This clonotype came up many times. This sequence joins TRBV6-1 and TRBJ1-1; D is unresolved. Trimming removed 2 bases from V and 5 bases from J, with 12 bases in between. Germline CDR1 reads MNHNS; CDR2 reads SASEGT. The CDR3 runs to 14 residues. CDR3 loop: CASSERLRNTEAFF. CDR3 coding DNA: TGTGCCAGCAGTGAAAGGCTCAGGAATACTGAAGCTTTCTTT.

This clonotype was seen more than once but under ten times. A much larger clone sits a single nucleotide away, making a read error possible. The rearrangement uses TRBV27 and TRBJ1-1; possible D gene TRBD1, 5 bases. The CDR3 contains 15 residues. Germline lookup yields CDR1 MNHEY and CDR2 SMNVEV (reference sequence). The CDR3 loop reads CASSWGGKFNTGAFF. CDR3 sequence (DNA): TGTGCCAGCAGTTGGGGCGGGAAATTCAACACTGGAGCTTTCTTT.

This clonotype was counted many times. The chain links TRBV24-1 to TRBJ2-1, with 7 bases fitting TRBD1. The CDR3 length is 17 residues. CDR1 is KGHDR and CDR2 is SFDVKD in the germline V gene. V lost 10 bases to trimming and J lost 6 bases; unmatched junction nucleotides: 20. The CDR3 here is CATSQRLGQGVPNEQFF. CDR3 sequence (DNA): TGTGCCACGTCGCAGCGCCTGGGCCAGGGGGTCCCCAATGAGCAGTTCTTC.

This clonotype was counted many times. This rearrangement joins TRBV18 to TRBJ2-1, with D possibly matching TRBD2 (6 bases). The CDR3 spans 16 residues. Trimming shortened V by 0 bases and J by 3 bases, and 12 bases separated the two germline ends. The germline V gene encodes CDR1 KGHSH and CDR2 LQKENI. The CDR3 DNA reads TGTGCCAGCTCACCACCGGAGACTAGTGGCTACAATGAGCAGTTCTTC. Translating gives CASSPPETSGYNEQFF.

This clonotype came up many times. The rearrangement joins TRBV10-3 to TRBJ1-2, with D tentatively TRBD1 (6 bases). V was cut by 4 bases and J by 0 bases, with 12 bases left in between. Germline V CDR1 and CDR2: ENHRY, SYGVKD. The CDR3 is made up of 15 amino acids. CDR3 region: CAISGDTAPNYGYTF. CDR3 in DNA: TGTGCCATCAGTGGGGACACCGCCCCTAACTATGGCTACACCTTC.

This chain links TRBV29-1 with TRBJ2-7; TRBD1 might be the D (6 bases). With 4 bases removed from V and 5 bases from J, the gap between germline ends came to 18 bases. In germline, CDR1 is SQVTM, CDR2 ANQGSEA. The CDR3 is 14 amino acids. The CDR3 loop is CSVGSDRSPHEQYF. CDR3 DNA sequence: TGCAGCGTTGGTTCTGACAGGTCCCCCCACGAGCAGTACTTC.

Many counts were recorded for this clonotype. The chain joins TRBV12-3 or TRBV12-4 to TRBJ2-1; D is uncertain. This CDR3 is built from 14 residues. Trimming removed 8 bases from V and 10 bases from J, with 21 bases in between. This CDR3 reads CASCDMGSFIEQFF. CDR3 in DNA: TGTGCCAGCTGCGATATGGGATCTTTTATCGAGCAGTTCTTC.

This clonotype showed up just a few times. The chain has TRBV2 and TRBJ2-7, with D perhaps TRBD1 (6 bases). Per the germline V gene, CDR1 is SNHLY and CDR2 is FYNNEI. V lost 0 bases to trimming and J lost 4 bases, with 16 bases between them. The CDR3 loop spans 16 amino acids. The CDR3 spells CASSEARQGSWYEQYF. Here the CDR3 DNA reads TGTGCCAGCAGTGAAGCCCGGCAGGGGAGTTGGTACGAGCAGTACTTC.

Ten or more counts support this clonotype. The V and J genes are TRBV25-1 and TRBJ2-7; possibly TRBD2 for D (6 bases). Trimming pared 3 bases from V and 0 bases from J, leaving 12 bases between. The germline V gene has CDR1 MGHDK and CDR2 SYGVNS. The length of the CDR3 is 15 residues. CDR3 in amino acids: CASSDPRDSSYEQYF. CDR3 nucleotides: TGTGCCAGCAGTGACCCGCGGGACTCCTCCTACGAGCAGTACTTC.

This clonotype turned up a few times. J is TRBJ2-4 and V is TRBV19, with 7 bases identical to TRBD1. Looked up from germline, CDR1 is LNHDA and CDR2 is SQIVND (reference sequence). The CDR3 runs 15 residues. V shed 3 bases and J 4 bases; nucleotides not matched to a gene: 6. The CDR3 sequence: CASSMGPGQKNIQYF. The CDR3 nucleotides are TGTGCCAGTAGTATGGGCCCGGGACAGAAAAACATTCAGTACTTC.

The chain recombines TRBV10-3 with TRBJ2-1; no definite D call. V was pared by 6 bases and J by 3 bases, with 18 bases between. The CDR3 contains 16 residues. Germline CDR1 is ENHRY and CDR2 is SYGVKD. CDR3 sequence: CAIRGLVSDFYNEQFF. The CDR3 DNA reads as TGTGCCATCAGAGGTTTGGTTTCCGACTTCTACAATGAGCAGTTCTTC.

This clonotype was detected many times. This chain joins TRBV10-3 and TRBJ2-3; D may correspond to TRBD1 or TRBD2 (5 bases each). Germline V gives CDR1 ENHRY, CDR2 SYGVKD. Deletions cut 3 bases from V and 6 bases from J, with 7 bases between. CDR3 length: 12 amino acids. The CDR3 here is CAISDGADTQYF. CDR3 nucleotides: TGTGCCATCAGTGACGGGGCTGATACGCAGTATTTT.

This clonotype was detected ten times or more. This chain joins TRBV2 and TRBJ1-1; maybe TRBD1 (6 bases). V shed 1 base and J shed 4 bases, with 22 bases lying between them. Germline V gene data show CDR1 as SNHLY and CDR2 as FYNNEI. This CDR3 is 18 amino acids long. Here the CDR3 reads CASSEGAPGVLGFTEAFF. CDR3 coding DNA: TGTGCCAGCAGTGAAGGGGCACCAGGGGTCCTGGGTTTCACTGAAGCTTTCTTT.

This clonotype was counted ten times or more. The chain carries TRBV28 and TRBJ1-1; D not certain. The V end lost 1 base, the J end lost 8 bases, and 8 bases lay between the germline ends. This CDR3 region has 12 residues. Germline CDR1 reads MDHEN; CDR2 reads SYDVKM. The CDR3 DNA sequence: TGTGCCAGCAGTTTATATACGGGGGAAGCTTTCTTT. Its protein product is CASSLYTGEAFF. The complete variable domain, with remaining parts taken from reference TRBV28 and TRBJ1-1, reads DVKVTQSSRYLVKRTGEKVFLECVQDMDHENMFWYRQDPGLGLRLIYFSYDVKMKEKGDIPEGYSVSREKKERFSLILESASTNQTSMYLCASSLYTGEAFFGQGTRLTVV.